These 9 T cell receptor beta chains were all obtained from the same sample, sequenced in a study of T cells in Graves' hyperthyroidism and ophthalmopathy. Authors of the study amplified TCR beta CDR3 regions from RNA transcripts. Primed by the HTBI set, a first-round RT-PCR was run on the TCR CDR3. TCRdb processed the multiplex PCR reads anew with MiXCR; each CDR3 protein has one entry. The repertoire holds about 720,000 distinct CDR3 sequences, with around 20% as singletons. The sequenced sample was blood. The receptors originated from a woman in her 50s with Graves' hyperthyroidism that later progressed to Graves' ophthalmopathy.

Regarding this clonotype: The junction does not match germline at one end; this may be a read error. The chain combines TRBV11-2 with TRBJ2-3, with D tentatively TRBD2 (6 bases). This CDR3 has 14 amino acids. Germline V gives CDR1 SGHAT, CDR2 FQNNGV. This CDR3 reads CAGSLGGRTDTQYF. In DNA form, the CDR3 reads TGTGCCGGCAGCTTAGGAGGGCGCACAGATACGCAGTATTTT.

In this sample, this clonotype turned up many times. The chain joins TRBV7-2 to TRBJ2-3; no clear D gene. The CDR3 is 15 amino acids. V lost 1 base to trimming and J lost 0 bases, with 8 bases between them. Germline V gene lookup returns CDR1 SGHTA and CDR2 FQGNSA. The CDR3 DNA reads TGTGCCAGCAGCTTAGTTGGAGCGAGCACAGATACGCAGTATTTT. As protein: CASSLVGASTDTQYF.

The chain employs TRBV5-1 and TRBJ1-2; 8 nucleotides agree with TRBD1. Germline assignment: CDR1 SGHRS and CDR2 YFSETQ. V lost 2 bases, J lost 7 bases, and 10 bases stayed unmatched. The CDR3 is 15 residues long. CDR3 protein: CASSFGQGAFGGYTF. CDR3 DNA: TGCGCCAGCAGCTTCGGGCAGGGGGCTTTCGGTGGCTACACCTTC. The entire variable domain, with the rest obtained from reference TRBV5-1 and TRBJ1-2, is as follows: KAGVTQTPRYLIKTRGQQVTLSCSPISGHRSVSWYQQTPGQGLQFLFEYFSETQRNKGNFPGRFSGRQFSNSRSEMNVSTLELGDSALYLCASSFGQGAFGGYTFGSGTRLTVV.

This clonotype has just a few counts. This could be a read error, since a much larger clone is one nucleotide away. As the CDR3 is not closed by the conserved phenylalanine or tryptophan, this likely results from a read error. This chain links TRBV6-1 with TRBJ1-2; no clear D. The length of the CDR3 is 17 residues. Trimming took 4 bases from V and 2 from J, leaving 20 bases between them. CDR1 and CDR2 from the germline V gene are MNHNS and SASEGT. The CDR3 bases are TGTGCCAGCAGTGCAGCCGGGTCTACAGTAAGAAACTATGGCTACACCATC. This codes for CASSAAGSTVRNYGYTI.

This clonotype was seen at least ten times. The rearrangement links TRBV12-3 or TRBV12-4 to TRBJ1-1; TRBD1 aligns across 7 bases. The CDR3 covers 12 residues. With 7 bases clipped from V and 4 bases from J, the junction kept 3 bases outside the gene matches. CDR3 nucleotides: TGTGCCAGCATTGGGGACAGCACTGAAGCTTTCTTT. It codes for CASIGDSTEAFF.

The table lists this clonotype with many counts. The genes are TRBV12-3 or TRBV12-4 and TRBJ2-3; 9 bases agree with TRBD2. This CDR3 has 15 residues. Germline trimming cut 3 bases from V and 0 bases from J; bases unmatched to any gene: 1. Here the CDR3 reads CASSFAGGSTDTQYF. CDR3 nucleotide sequence: TGTGCCAGCAGTTTTGCGGGGGGGAGCACAGATACGCAGTATTTT.

This clonotype was counted a few times. The chain joins TRBV15 to TRBJ1-2, with 7 positions matching TRBD1. The CDR3 runs 16 residues. CDR1 is LNHNV, CDR2 YYDKDF, per germline (reference sequence). With V trimmed by 5 bases and J by 1 base, 10 bases remained unmatched. The CDR3 bases are TGTGCCACCAGCCCTACCCTGACAGGGCTTAACTATGGCTACACCTTC. Protein: CATSPTLTGLNYGYTF.

This clonotype was seen repeatedly, ten times or more. The rearrangement uses TRBV3-1 and TRBJ1-1; D gene ambiguous. The CDR3 is made up of 14 amino acids. Trimming cost V 2 bases and J 4 bases, with 11 bases left between them. Germline CDR1 LGHDT, CDR2 YNNKEL (reference sequence). CDR3 region: CASSQKPMSTEAFF. CDR3 DNA: TGTGCCAGCAGCCAAAAACCGATGTCCACTGAAGCTTTCTTT. Looking up the rest from reference TRBV3-1 and TRBJ1-1 gives the full variable domain: DTAVSQTPKYLVTQMGNDKSIKCEQNLGHDTMYWYKQDSKKFLKIMFSYNNKELIINETVPNRFSPKSPDKAHLNLHINSLELGDSAVYFCASSQKPMSTEAFFGQGTRLTVV.

This clonotype occurred a few times. The CDR3 sequence: CASTRTLPTYEQYF. Here the CDR3 DNA reads TGTGCCAGCACCCGGACCCTGCCGACCTACGAGCAGTACTTC. The chain is built from TRBV7-8 and TRBJ2-7; D remains unclear. Germline assignment: CDR1 SGHVS and CDR2 FQNEAQ. CDR3 length: 14 amino acids. V was cut by 7 bases and J by 2 bases, with 15 bases left in between. Combining the CDR3 with reference TRBV7-8 and TRBJ2-7 gives the whole variable domain GAGVSQSPRYKVAKRGQDVALRCDPISGHVSLFWYQQALGQGPEFLTYFQNEAQLDKSGLPSDRFFAERPEGSVSTLKIQRTQQEDSAVYLCASTRTLPTYEQYFGPGTRLTVT.